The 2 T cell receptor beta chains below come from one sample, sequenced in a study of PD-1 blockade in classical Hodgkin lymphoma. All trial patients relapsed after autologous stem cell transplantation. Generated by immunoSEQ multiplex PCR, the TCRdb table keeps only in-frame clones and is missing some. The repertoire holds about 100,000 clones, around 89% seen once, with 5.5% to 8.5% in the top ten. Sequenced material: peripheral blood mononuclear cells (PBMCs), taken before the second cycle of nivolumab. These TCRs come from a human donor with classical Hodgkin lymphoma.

CDR3 nucleotides: TGTGCCTGGAGTGCAGGAGCGGGGGGGCCCGGTACGCAGTATTTT. Protein sequence: CAWSAGAGGPGTQYF. The chain carries TRBV30 and TRBJ2-3; 10 nucleotides line up with TRBD2. Germline V gene lookup returns CDR1 GTSNPN and CDR2 SVGIG (reference sequence). V trimming: 1 base; J trimming: 8 bases; junction bases outside the gene matches: 9. CDR3 length: 15 amino acids. Using reference TRBV30 and TRBJ2-3 for the parts outside the CDR3, the full variable domain is SQTIHQWPATLVQPVGSPLSLECTVEGTSNPNLYWYRQAAGRGLQLLFYSVGIGQISSEVPQNLSASRPQDRQFILSSKKLLLSDSGFYLCAWSAGAGGPGTQYFGPGTRLTVL.

For the CDR3, the DNA is TGTGCCAGCTCACCACTCCCGGGGGCGCTAGGTGAAAAACTGTTTTTT. Encoded protein: CASSPLPGALGEKLFF. This chain uses TRBV18 with TRBJ1-4, with D possibly being TRBD1 (6 bases). The germline V gene encodes CDR1 KGHSH and CDR2 LQKENI. This CDR3 contains 16 residues. The ends were cut back, 1 base at V and 7 bases at J, with 16 bases in the middle.